This is a list of T cell receptor beta chains from one sample in a study of T cell responses to AZD1222 COVID-19 vaccine. Measured with immunoSEQ multiplex PCR; TCRdb has only the in-frame clones, and not every one. The listing records some 150,000 clones. Sequencing was performed on peripheral blood. The receptors derive from an adult in good health. Both conserved end residues are part of each CDR3. The D gene is left open where the match is weak.

CDR3 DNA: TGTGCCATCAGTCCCGGGACAGGGCTTCCTAATGAAAAACTGTTTTTT
CDR3 protein: CAISPGTGLPNEKLFF
D gene: TRBD1
V gene: TRBV10-3
J gene: TRBJ1-4

CDR3 DNA: TGCGCCAGCAGCCGAGCCGACTGGACAGGAGACTACGAGCAGTACTTC
CDR3 protein: CASSRADWTGDYEQYF
D gene: TRBD1
V gene: TRBV4-1
J gene: TRBJ2-7

CDR3 DNA: TGTGCCAGCAGTTCGGGACAGATTAACTATGGCTACACCTTC
CDR3 protein: CASSSGQINYGYTF
D gene: TRBD1
V gene: TRBV7-9
J gene: TRBJ1-2

CDR3 DNA: TGTGCCAGCAGCTTGTCCCGTCCCTACAATGAGCAGTTCTTC
CDR3 protein: CASSLSRPYNEQFF
D gene: -
V gene: TRBV7-2
J gene: TRBJ2-1

CDR3 DNA: TGCGCCAGCAGTGAGGGGCCCACGAGCCGGGCTTTCTTT
CDR3 protein: CASSEGPTSRAFF
D gene: -
V gene: TRBV10-1
J gene: TRBJ1-1

CDR3 DNA: TGTGCCAGCAGCTTCGAGATAGCCGGTGAAGCTTTCTTT
CDR3 protein: CASSFEIAGEAFF
D gene: -
V gene: TRBV7-2
J gene: TRBJ1-1

CDR3 DNA: TGTGCCAGCAGTGAAGTGTTTGGGACTAGCGGGGGGGCCACCCCGCAGTTCTTC
CDR3 protein: CASSEVFGTSGGATPQFF
D gene: TRBD2
V gene: TRBV6-1
J gene: TRBJ2-1

CDR3 DNA: TGTGCCAGCAGTTACTCGTATCTGCTGGCCAAAAACATTCAGTACTTC
CDR3 protein: CASSYSYLLAKNIQYF
D gene: -
V gene: TRBV6-5
J gene: TRBJ2-4

CDR3 DNA: TGTGCCAGCAGCCTAACACTAGCGGGGGGTGTTGATGAGCAGTTCTTC
CDR3 protein: CASSLTLAGGVDEQFF
D gene: TRBD2
V gene: TRBV4-2
J gene: TRBJ2-1

CDR3 DNA: TGCGCCAGCAGCCAAGAACACCAGGGCTATGGCTACACCTTC
CDR3 protein: CASSQEHQGYGYTF
D gene: -
V gene: TRBV4-3
J gene: TRBJ1-2

CDR3 DNA: TGTGCCAGCAGCCGCACGACAGGGGAGGGCAATCAGCCCCAGCATTTT
CDR3 protein: CASSRTTGEGNQPQHF
D gene: TRBD1
V gene: TRBV11-2
J gene: TRBJ1-5

CDR3 DNA: TGTGCCAGTAGCCCCAGGGGGCCTAGCACAGATACGCAGTATTTT
CDR3 protein: CASSPRGPSTDTQYF
D gene: TRBD1
V gene: TRBV19
J gene: TRBJ2-3

CDR3 DNA: TGTGCCAGCAGCTTAGCCGGGGTCACTGAAGCTTTCTTT
CDR3 protein: CASSLAGVTEAFF
D gene: -
V gene: TRBV13
J gene: TRBJ1-1

CDR3 DNA: TGTGCCTGGTCCAGTTCTAGCAATCAGCCCCAGCATTTT
CDR3 protein: CAWSSSSNQPQHF
D gene: -
V gene: TRBV30
J gene: TRBJ1-5

CDR3 DNA: TGCAGCGTTGGTACCGACGGGACTAATGAAAAACTGTTTTTT
CDR3 protein: CSVGTDGTNEKLFF
D gene: -
V gene: TRBV29-1
J gene: TRBJ1-4

CDR3 DNA: TGTGCCAGCAGCTTAGCGGGATCAGGGCAAGACGAGCAGTACTTC
CDR3 protein: CASSLAGSGQDEQYF
D gene: -
V gene: TRBV13
J gene: TRBJ2-7

CDR3 DNA: TGTGCCAGCAGCTTAGGCAGGGGGGATCAGCCCCAGCATTTT
CDR3 protein: CASSLGRGDQPQHF
D gene: TRBD1
V gene: TRBV7-2
J gene: TRBJ1-5

CDR3 DNA: TGTGCCAGCAGCATTGGGGGATGGGATAGCAATCAGCCCCAGCATTTT
CDR3 protein: CASSIGGWDSNQPQHF
D gene: -
V gene: TRBV5-6
J gene: TRBJ1-5

CDR3 DNA: TGTGCCAGCAGCGCCCCACAGGGGGGGTTCGGTGAAGCTTTCTTT
CDR3 protein: CASSAPQGGFGEAFF
D gene: TRBD1
V gene: TRBV6-5
J gene: TRBJ1-1

CDR3 DNA: TGTGCCAGCATTCCAGTTGGGGGCACAGATACGCAGTATTTT
CDR3 protein: CASIPVGGTDTQYF
D gene: -
V gene: TRBV2
J gene: TRBJ2-3

CDR3 DNA: TGCGCCAGCAGCCCCGAACTTGGAAACACCATATATTTT
CDR3 protein: CASSPELGNTIYF
D gene: -
V gene: TRBV5-1
J gene: TRBJ1-3

CDR3 DNA: TGTGCCAGCAGTGAGGGCCACGGCGGGACCCAGTACTTC
CDR3 protein: CASSEGHGGTQYF
D gene: -
V gene: TRBV6-4
J gene: TRBJ2-5

CDR3 DNA: TGTGCCAGCAGTCTCGGACTAGCGGGGGGAAACTCCTACGAGCAGTACTTC
CDR3 protein: CASSLGLAGGNSYEQYF
D gene: TRBD2
V gene: TRBV6-6
J gene: TRBJ2-7

CDR3 DNA: TGTGCCAGCAGTTTAATAGATACGCAGTATTTT
CDR3 protein: CASSLIDTQYF
D gene: -
V gene: TRBV28
J gene: TRBJ2-3

CDR3 DNA: TGTGCCAGCAGCTGGGGTGGCAGTGAAGCTTTCTTT
CDR3 protein: CASSWGGSEAFF
D gene: -
V gene: TRBV5-8
J gene: TRBJ1-1

CDR3 DNA: TGTGCCAGCAGTGATTGGACAGACCCTATCTTC
CDR3 protein: CASSDWTDPIF
D gene: -
V gene: TRBV6-1
J gene: TRBJ1-2

CDR3 DNA: TGTGCCAGCAGCCGTTCTAAGTTTGTCGGCCTTCGAGGGAACACTGAAGCTTTCTTT
CDR3 protein: CASSRSKFVGLRGNTEAFF
D gene: -
V gene: TRBV7-9
J gene: TRBJ1-1

CDR3 DNA: TGTGCCAGCAGCGAGGCCCTGAACACTGAAGCTTTCTTT
CDR3 protein: CASSEALNTEAFF
D gene: -
V gene: TRBV7-9
J gene: TRBJ1-1

CDR3 DNA: TGTGCCACCTCTCCAGGGGTTAACTATGGCTACACCTTC
CDR3 protein: CATSPGVNYGYTF
D gene: -
V gene: TRBV10-3
J gene: TRBJ1-2

CDR3 DNA: TGTGCCAGCAGCTTAACAAGGGCAACTGGGGCCAACGTCCTGACTTTC
CDR3 protein: CASSLTRATGANVLTF
D gene: -
V gene: TRBV11-3
J gene: TRBJ2-6

CDR3 DNA: TGTGCCAGTAAGGGACATTTTAATGATCGGGTGTTTTTT
CDR3 protein: CASKGHFNDRVFF
D gene: -
V gene: TRBV19
J gene: TRBJ1-4

CDR3 DNA: TGTGCCAGCAGCCAACGACAGGGTGGGGAGACCCAGTACTTC
CDR3 protein: CASSQRQGGETQYF
D gene: TRBD1
V gene: TRBV3-1/TRBV3-2
J gene: TRBJ2-5

CDR3 DNA: TGTGCCAGCAGTCGGGGGACTGAAGCTTTCTTT
CDR3 protein: CASSRGTEAFF
D gene: -
V gene: TRBV25-1
J gene: TRBJ1-1